These 7 T cell receptor beta chains were all obtained from the same sample, sequenced in a study of technical replicates of blood from a handful of donors. TCRdb's copy holds only in-frame clones and misses some; the assay was immunoSEQ multiplex PCR. The sample records more than 90,000 clones, roughly 96% being singletons. Source material: T cells isolated from PBMCs. These receptors all stem from a human donor in good health.

V gene TRBV19 combines with J gene TRBJ2-3; TRBD2 agrees at 12 bases. The ends lost 5 bases at V and 3 bases at J; junction bases unmatched: 12. CDR1 is LNHDA, CDR2 SQIVND, per germline (reference sequence). The CDR3 runs to 18 residues. For the CDR3, the DNA is TGTGCCAGTAGTTTAATACATGGACTAGCGGGAAGAACAGATACGCAGTATTTT. Encoded protein: CASSLIHGLAGRTDTQYF.

The V gene is TRBV9, the J gene TRBJ1-5; 10 bases fit TRBD1. The V and J ends lost 4 bases and 7 bases, in that order; junction bases with no gene match: 2. CDR1 SGDLS and CDR2 YYNGEE come from the germline V gene. CDR3 length equals 13 residues. In DNA form, the CDR3 reads TGTGCCAGCAGCCAGGGACAGGGGCAGCCCCAGCATTTT. Amino acids: CASSQGQGQPQHF.

This chain joins TRBV5-1 and TRBJ2-1; 12 bases agree with TRBD2. CDR1 and CDR2 from the germline V gene are SGHRS and YFSETQ. The V segment lost 4 bases and the J segment 7 bases; nucleotides outside the gene matches: 9. There are 16 residues in the CDR3. The DNA for the CDR3 is TGCGCCAGCAGCAACCCTAGCGGGAGGGCCGTGAATGAGCAGTTCTTC. It translates to CASSNPSGRAVNEQFF.

J is TRBJ2-1 and V is TRBV19; 10 bases agree with TRBD2. Germline CDR1 and CDR2: LNHDA and SQIVND (reference sequence). The CDR3 loop spans 18 amino acids. The J segment lost 2 bases and the V segment lost 0 bases, leaving 7 bases of the junction unmatched. CDR3 coding DNA: TGTGCCAGTAGTATAGATCCTCTAGCGGGAGTAGCCTACAATGAGCAGTTCTTC. Protein: CASSIDPLAGVAYNEQFF.

This chain links TRBV28 with TRBJ2-7; possibly TRBD2 for D (6 bases). V was shortened by 7 bases and J by 3 bases, with 16 bases between the two germline ends. The CDR3 is 14 amino acids. The germline gives CDR1 MDHEN, CDR2 SYDVKM. Here the CDR3 reads CASNWGGEIYEQYF. Written as DNA, the CDR3 is TGTGCCAGCAACTGGGGAGGAGAAATCTACGAGCAGTACTTC.

The V call is TRBV7-3, the J call TRBJ2-1, with D possibly TRBD2 on 7 matching bases. V was clipped by 9 bases and J by 7 bases, with 16 bases between them. Germline V gene sequence: CDR1 SGHTA, CDR2 FQGTGA. The CDR3 sequence is 13 residues long. In DNA, the CDR3 is TGTGCCAGTGCCGGGGGGCAGGGGAATGAGCAGTTCTTC. Translating gives CASAGGQGNEQFF.

The chain couples TRBV7-9 to TRBJ2-1; D is uncertain. CDR1 is SEHNR, CDR2 FQNEAQ, per germline (reference sequence). CDR3 length: 11 residues. The V end was cut by 4 bases, the J end by 7 bases, with 5 bases between. In DNA form, the CDR3 reads TGTGCCAGCAGCTGGGCGAATGAGCAGTTCTTC. Amino acid sequence: CASSWANEQFF.